This T cell receptor (beta chain) appears in the sequencing data of a study of PD-L1 blockade in urothelial cancer. Turning to the study itself: Analyzed time points were 3 weeks (second dose) and 6 weeks after therapy began. The study's findings and limits: For durable-benefit patients, tumor-associated blood clones expanded more at 3 weeks.

Time point indicated: peripheral blood 6 weeks after treatment start. Patients yielded 1 to 8 samples each, pretreatment and on-treatment. PCRs were each spiked with synthetic TCR analog templates. The assay was immunoSEQ multiplex PCR, and TCRdb's table has in-frame clones only and misses some. The repertoire holds more than 60,000 clones, with roughly 90% as singletons. As regards this clone: The antigen is undetermined.

This TCR was recovered from a man in his sixties with urothelial cancer. The sample in question was PBMCs, obtained around atezolizumab (anti-PD-L1) treatment.

This CDR3 is CASSLYRGGSMNTEAFF. The CDR3 DNA is TGCGCCAGCAGCTTGTACAGGGGGGGCTCCATGAACACTGAAGCTTTCTTT. The chain uses TRBV5-1 and TRBJ1-1; 8 positions match TRBD1. The CDR3 covers 17 residues. Germline CDR1 reads SGHRS; CDR2 reads YFSETQ. J was trimmed by 0 bases and V by 1 base; bases with no gene match: 8.